The clone carrying this T cell receptor (beta chain) has only a few counts. The antigen remains undetermined. From the 5' RACE reads, TCRdb called clonotypes with MiXCR, one entry per CDR3 protein. The sample shows fewer than 650,000 distinct CDR3 sequences, about an eighth of them seen only once. These data belong to a study of CD8 T cells in ankylosing spondylitis. Overall study results and limits: One TCR beta motif, made up of under ten highly homologous variants, appeared characteristic of ankylosing spondylitis blood.

The material sequenced was blood, either unsorted or a sorted T cell fraction (not recorded which). This clonotype originated in a male donor with ankylosing spondylitis.

In DNA form, the CDR3 reads TGTGCCACCAGCTTTCGCAGGGCGATCTCCACAGATACGCAGTATTTT. Protein: CATSFRRAISTDTQYF. This rearrangement joins TRBV15 to TRBJ2-3; D is perhaps TRBD1 (5 bases). V lost 5 bases to trimming and J lost 2 bases, with 17 bases between them. The CDR3 runs to 16 residues. Germline lookup yields CDR1 LNHNV and CDR2 YYDKDF (reference sequence).